This T cell receptor (beta chain) was observed in a study of early T cells in non-severe SARS-CoV-2 infection. Across the whole study: From unsorted whole blood, bulk RNA was sequenced, and the chains remained unpaired. Whole-study results and caveats: Private and CD4 specificities were missed by VDJdb matching, which favored anti-spike CD8 responses.

As to this clonotype: The antigen remains undetermined.

Researchers attached unique molecular identifiers to individual cDNA molecules. TCRdb re-called the 5' RACE reads through MiXCR, storing one row per CDR3 protein. Of 85,000 to 100,000 distinct CDR3 sequences listed, around 16% were seen once; the top ten hold over 0.95%. CDR3 length: 14 residues. Germline assignment: CDR1 MNHEY and CDR2 SVGEGT. Trimming removed 11 bases from V and 5 bases from J, with 19 bases in between. The chain combines TRBV6-2 or TRBV6-3 with TRBJ2-1, with D perhaps given as TRBD1 or TRBD2 (5 bases each). Sequenced material: whole blood. This receptor was identified in an adult who was a healthcare worker with PCR-confirmed SARS-CoV-2 infection or an uninfected control (not recorded which). For the CDR3, the DNA is TGTGCCGCCGACCAAGGGACCGACCACAATGAGCAGTTCTTC. It yields the protein CAADQGTDHNEQFF.